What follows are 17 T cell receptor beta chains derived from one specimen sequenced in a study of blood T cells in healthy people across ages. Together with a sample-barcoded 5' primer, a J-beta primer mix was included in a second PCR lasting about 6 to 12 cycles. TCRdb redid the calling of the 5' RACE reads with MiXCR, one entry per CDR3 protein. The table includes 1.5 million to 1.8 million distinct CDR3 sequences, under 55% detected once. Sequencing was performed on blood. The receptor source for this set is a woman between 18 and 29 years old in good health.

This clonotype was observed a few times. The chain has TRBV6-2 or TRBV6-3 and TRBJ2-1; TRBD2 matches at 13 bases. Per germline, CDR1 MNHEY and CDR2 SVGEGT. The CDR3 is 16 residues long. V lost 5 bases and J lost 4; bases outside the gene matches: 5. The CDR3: CASSLWTSGSYNEQFF. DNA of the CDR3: TGTGCCAGCAGTCTGTGGACTAGCGGGAGTTACAATGAGCAGTTCTTC.

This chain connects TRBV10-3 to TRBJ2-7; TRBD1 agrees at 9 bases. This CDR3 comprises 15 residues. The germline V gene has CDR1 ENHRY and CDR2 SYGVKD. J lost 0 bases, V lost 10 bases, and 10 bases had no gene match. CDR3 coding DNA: TGTGCCAGCTACCCCGGGACAGGGAGCTCCTACGAGCAGTACTTC. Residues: CASYPGTGSSYEQYF.

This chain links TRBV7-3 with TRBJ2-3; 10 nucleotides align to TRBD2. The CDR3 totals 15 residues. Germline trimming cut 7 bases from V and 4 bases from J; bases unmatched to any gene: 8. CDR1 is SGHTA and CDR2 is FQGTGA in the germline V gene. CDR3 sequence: CASNIQAGGPDTQYF. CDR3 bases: TGTGCCAGCAACATTCAAGCGGGGGGGCCAGATACGCAGTATTTT.

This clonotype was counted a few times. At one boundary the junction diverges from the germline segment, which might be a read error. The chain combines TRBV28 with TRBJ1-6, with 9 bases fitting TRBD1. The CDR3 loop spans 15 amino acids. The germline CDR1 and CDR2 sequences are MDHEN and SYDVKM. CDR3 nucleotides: TGTGCCAGCAGAACCACCGGGACAGGGTATTCAGCCCTCCACTTT. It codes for CASRTTGTGYSALHF. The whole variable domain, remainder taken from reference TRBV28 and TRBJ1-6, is DVKVTQSSRYLVKRTGEKVFLECVQDMDHENMFWYRQDPGLGLRLIYFSYDVKMKEKGDIPEGYSVSREKKERFSLILESASTNQTSMYLCASRTTGTGYSALHFGNGTRLTVT.

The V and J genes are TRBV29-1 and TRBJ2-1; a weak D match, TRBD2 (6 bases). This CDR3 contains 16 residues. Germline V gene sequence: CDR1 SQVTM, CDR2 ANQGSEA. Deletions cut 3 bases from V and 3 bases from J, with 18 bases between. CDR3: CSVETSSDLGYNEQFF. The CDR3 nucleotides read TGCAGCGTTGAGACTAGTTCCGACTTGGGCTACAATGAGCAGTTCTTC.

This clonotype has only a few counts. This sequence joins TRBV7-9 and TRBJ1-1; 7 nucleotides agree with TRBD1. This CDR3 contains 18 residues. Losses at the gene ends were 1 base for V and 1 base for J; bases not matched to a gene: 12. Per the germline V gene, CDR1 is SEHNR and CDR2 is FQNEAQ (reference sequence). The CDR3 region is CASSLGAVRGIENTEAFF. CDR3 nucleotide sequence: TGTGCCAGCAGCTTAGGGGCAGTCAGGGGGATTGAGAACACTGAAGCTTTCTTT. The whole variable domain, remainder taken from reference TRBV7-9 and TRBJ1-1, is DTGVSQNPRHKITKRGQNVTFRCDPISEHNRLYWYRQTLGQGPEFLTYFQNEAQLEKSRLLSDRFSAERPKGSFSTLEIQRTEQGDSAMYLCASSLGAVRGIENTEAFFGQGTRLTVV.

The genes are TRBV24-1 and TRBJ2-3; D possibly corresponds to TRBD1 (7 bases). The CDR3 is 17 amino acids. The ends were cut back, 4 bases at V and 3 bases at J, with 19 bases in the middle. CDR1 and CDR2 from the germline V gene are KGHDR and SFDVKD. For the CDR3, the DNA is TGTGCCACCAGTGACCCAGGACAGGCCGGGGGAACAGATACGCAGTATTTT. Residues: CATSDPGQAGGTDTQYF.

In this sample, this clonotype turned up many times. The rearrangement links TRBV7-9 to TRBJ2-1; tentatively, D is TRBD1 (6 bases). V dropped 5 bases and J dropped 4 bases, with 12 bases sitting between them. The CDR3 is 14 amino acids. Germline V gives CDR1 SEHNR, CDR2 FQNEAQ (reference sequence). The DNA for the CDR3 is TGTGCCAGCAGCCTGGGACAAGCATACAATGAGCAGTTCTTC. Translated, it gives CASSLGQAYNEQFF.

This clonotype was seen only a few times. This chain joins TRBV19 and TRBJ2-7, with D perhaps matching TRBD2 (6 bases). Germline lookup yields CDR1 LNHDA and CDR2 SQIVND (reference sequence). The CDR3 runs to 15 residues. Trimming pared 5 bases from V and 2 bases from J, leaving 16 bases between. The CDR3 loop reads CASSPMWGVTYEQYF. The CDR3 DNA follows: TGTGCCAGTAGTCCTATGTGGGGGGTAACCTACGAGCAGTACTTC.

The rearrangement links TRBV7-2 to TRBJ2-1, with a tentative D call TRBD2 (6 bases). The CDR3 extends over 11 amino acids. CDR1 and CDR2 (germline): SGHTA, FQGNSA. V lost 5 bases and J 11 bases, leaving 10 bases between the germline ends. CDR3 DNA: TGTGCCAGCAGCCAGGGAGGTAAGCAGTTCTTC. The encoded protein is CASSQGGKQFF.

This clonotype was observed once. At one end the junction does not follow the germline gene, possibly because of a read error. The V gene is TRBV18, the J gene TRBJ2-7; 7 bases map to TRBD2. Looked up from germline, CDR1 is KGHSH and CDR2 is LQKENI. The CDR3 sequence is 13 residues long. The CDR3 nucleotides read TGTGCCAGCGCACCACCTGGGGGAGGGGAGCAGTACTTC. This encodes CASAPPGGGEQYF.

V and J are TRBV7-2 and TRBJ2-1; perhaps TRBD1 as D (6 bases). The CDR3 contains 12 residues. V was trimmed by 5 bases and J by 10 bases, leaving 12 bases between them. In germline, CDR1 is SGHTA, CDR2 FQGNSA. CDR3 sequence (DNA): TGTGCCAGCAGCCGAAGGGGGAAGGAGCAGTTCTTC. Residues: CASSRRGKEQFF.

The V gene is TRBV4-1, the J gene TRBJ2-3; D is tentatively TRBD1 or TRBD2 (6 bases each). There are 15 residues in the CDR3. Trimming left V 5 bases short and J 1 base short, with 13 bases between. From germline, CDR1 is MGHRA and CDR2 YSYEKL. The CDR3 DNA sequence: TGCGCCAGCAGCATTTGGGGGGCCGGCACAGATACGCAGTATTTT. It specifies CASSIWGAGTDTQYF.

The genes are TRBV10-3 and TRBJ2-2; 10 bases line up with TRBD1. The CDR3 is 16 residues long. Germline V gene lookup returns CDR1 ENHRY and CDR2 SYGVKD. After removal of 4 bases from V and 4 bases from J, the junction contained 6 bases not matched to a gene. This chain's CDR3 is CAISGRDRGFTGELFF. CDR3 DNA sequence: TGTGCCATCAGTGGCCGGGACAGGGGTTTCACCGGGGAGCTGTTTTTT.

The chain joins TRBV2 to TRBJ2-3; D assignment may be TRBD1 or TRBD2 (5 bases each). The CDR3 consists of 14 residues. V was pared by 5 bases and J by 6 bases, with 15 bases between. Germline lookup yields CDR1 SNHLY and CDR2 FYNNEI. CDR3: CASSNRGPLDTQYF. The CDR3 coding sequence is TGTGCCAGCAGTAATCGGGGACCGCTCGATACGCAGTATTTT.

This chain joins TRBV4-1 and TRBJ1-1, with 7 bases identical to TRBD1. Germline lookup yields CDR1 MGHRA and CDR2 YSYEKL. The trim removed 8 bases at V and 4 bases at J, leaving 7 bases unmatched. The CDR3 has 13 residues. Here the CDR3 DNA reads TGCGCCAGCCTAGACAGGGAGGCCACTGAAGCTTTCTTT. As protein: CASLDREATEAFF.

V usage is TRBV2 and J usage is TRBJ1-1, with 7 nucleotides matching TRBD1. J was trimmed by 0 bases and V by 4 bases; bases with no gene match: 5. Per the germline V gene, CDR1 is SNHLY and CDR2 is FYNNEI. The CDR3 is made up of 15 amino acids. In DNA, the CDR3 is TGTGCCAGCAGTGTACAGGGGCCGGTGAACACTGAAGCTTTCTTT. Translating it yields CASSVQGPVNTEAFF.